This T cell receptor (beta chain) was sequenced for a study of blood T cell repertoires in COVID-19 (dated by TCRdb to about 2020). Broadly, across the study: The collaborator samples originated in the United States, Italy and Spain and spanned the acute and convalescent phases of COVID-19. The material from the prospective study consisted of cDNA or gDNA derived from T cells, B-cell-depleted T cells, or PBMCs. The dataset comprised deeply sampled blood TCRbeta repertoires from subjects exposed to, actively infected with, or recovered from COVID-19. A freely available public database, intended as a resource for researchers studying the immune response to SARS-CoV-2, is where the repertoires were released. The samples were drawn from the first 160 participants of the ongoing ImmuneRACE study and from some 1,300 subjects provided by 6 global collaborators. A de-identified subject ID, COVID-19 status, age in years and sex were almost always included in the sample metadata. Where available, HLA class I and class II types were obtained from metadata supplied by the sample provider rather than from assay-based typing.

About this clone: The antigen it binds to is not known. Per-nucleotide qualities are absent, and no much larger clonotype sits a single base away.

Collaborating institutions collected whole blood in K2EDTA tubes following their own protocols. For TCRbeta analysis, collaborator samples were shipped as frozen whole blood, as isolated PBMCs, or as DNA extracted from either sample type. TCRbeta CDR3 regions were amplified from genomic DNA using the immunoSEQ Assay, a bias-controlled multiplex PCR. For the original study's pipeline: Within the assay, amplification of reference gene primers was used to estimate how many nucleated cells each sample contained. To quantify the absolute abundance of each unique TCRbeta CDR3 rearrangement, sequence reads were collapsed and filtered. For each sample, productive Simpson clonality was calculated by taking the square root of Simpson's diversity index across productive rearrangements. TCRdb re-hosts the immuneACCESS table, in-frame sequences only. Its copies lack some clones; in the studies checked, an unresolved V gene accounts for under half of them, and the cause for the rest is not known. V, J and clone size reflect that table, while D and trimming were determined from the DNA. Within this sample are fewer than 120,000 clones, with about four fifths of them counted one time only. Together, the top ten hold 16% of the sample.

From the cysteine up to the phenylalanine, the CDR3 has a length of 13 residues. Only the CDR3 part of the read is kept: 39 bases, read in frame from the first base. The germline V gene encodes CDR1 SGHNT and CDR2 YYREEE (reference sequence). The junction carries 13 bases between V and J, which are trimmed by 8 bases and 1 base respectively. What the authors observed across the whole study: The amount of clinical and demographic metadata varied by source and participant and was provided uncurated.

Sequencing used peripheral blood. This clonotype originated in a woman aged 60-70 years with acute or convalescent COVID-19. Rearrangement joined TRBV5-4 to TRBJ2-7, and perhaps TRBD2 as D gene, on 5 matching bases. The DNA sequence is TGTGCCAGTGAGGGAGAGAATTCCTACGAGCAGTACTTC. This encodes CASEGENSYEQYF.